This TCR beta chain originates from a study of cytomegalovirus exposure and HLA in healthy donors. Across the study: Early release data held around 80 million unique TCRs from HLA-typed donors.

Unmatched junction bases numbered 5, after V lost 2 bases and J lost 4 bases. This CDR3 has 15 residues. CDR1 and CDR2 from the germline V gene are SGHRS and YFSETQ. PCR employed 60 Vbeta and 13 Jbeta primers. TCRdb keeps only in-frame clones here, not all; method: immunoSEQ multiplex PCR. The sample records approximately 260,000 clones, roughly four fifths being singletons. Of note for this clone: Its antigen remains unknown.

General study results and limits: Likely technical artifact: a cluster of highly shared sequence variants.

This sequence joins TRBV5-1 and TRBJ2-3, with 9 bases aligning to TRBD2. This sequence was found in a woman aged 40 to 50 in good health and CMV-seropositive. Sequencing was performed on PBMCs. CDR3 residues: CASSLVAGVADTQYF. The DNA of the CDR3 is TGCGCCAGCAGCTTAGTAGCGGGAGTGGCAGATACGCAGTATTTT.